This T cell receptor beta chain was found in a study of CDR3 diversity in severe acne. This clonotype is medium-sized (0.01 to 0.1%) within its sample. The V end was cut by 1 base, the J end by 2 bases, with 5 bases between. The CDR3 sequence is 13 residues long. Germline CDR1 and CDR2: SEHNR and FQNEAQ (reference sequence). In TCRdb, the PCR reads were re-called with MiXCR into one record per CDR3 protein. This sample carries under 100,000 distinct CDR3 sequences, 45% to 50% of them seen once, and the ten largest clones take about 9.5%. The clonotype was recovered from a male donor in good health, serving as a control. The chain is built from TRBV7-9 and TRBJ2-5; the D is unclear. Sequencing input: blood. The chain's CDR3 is CASSLGGQETQYF. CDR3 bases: TGTGCCAGCAGCTTAGGTGGACAAGAGACCCAGTACTTC. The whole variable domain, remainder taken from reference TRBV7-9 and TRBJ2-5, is DTGVSQNPRHKITKRGQNVTFRCDPISEHNRLYWYRQTLGQGPEFLTYFQNEAQLEKSRLLSDRFSAERPKGSFSTLEIQRTEQGDSAMYLCASSLGGQETQYFGPGTRLLVL.